These 2 T cell receptor beta chains were sequenced from one sample in a study of blood T cell repertoires in COVID-19. Only in-frame clones appear in the TCRdb table, and some are missing; sequencing was by immunoSEQ multiplex PCR. Altogether 150,000 to 200,000 clones are present, 83% being singletons, with the ten largest covering over 6%. The sample was peripheral blood. Source of these receptors: a woman in her seventies with COVID-19, enrolled during active disease.

This clone was seen more than once but under ten times. V is TRBV11-1 and J is TRBJ2-1; D uncertain. The CDR3 has 12 amino acids. Between the trimmed V and J ends, which lost 6 bases and 10 bases, there was a span of 13 bases. CDR1 SGHAT and CDR2 FQDESV come from the germline V gene (reference sequence). For the CDR3, the DNA is TGTGCCAGCAGTACATTCCAATCCGAGCAGTTCTTC. It specifies CASSTFQSEQFF. Using reference TRBV11-1 and TRBJ2-1 for the parts outside the CDR3, the full variable domain is EAEVAQSPRYKITEKSQAVAFWCDPISGHATLYWYRQILGQGPELLVQFQDESVVDDSQLPKDRFSAERLKGVDSTLKIQPAELGDSAMYLCASSTFQSEQFFGPGTRLTVL.

This rearrangement joins TRBV28 to TRBJ1-3; D not resolved. The CDR3 sequence is 12 residues long. Germline CDR1 and CDR2: MDHEN and SYDVKM. Trimming removed 4 bases at V and 12 bases at J, with 13 bases between. In nucleotides, the CDR3 is TGTGCCAGCAGTTCCCAAGCGAGGGTCATATATTTT. It encodes CASSSQARVIYF.